This T cell receptor (beta chain) is from a study of cytomegalovirus exposure and HLA in healthy donors. Profiling relied on immunoSEQ multiplex PCR, and the TCRdb table lists in-frame clones only, not all of them. The profile shows about 240,000 clones, around 85% of them singletons. This clone has a single count. In germline, CDR1 is SGHVS, CDR2 FQNEAQ. This CDR3 comprises 13 residues. V was cut by 1 base and J by 3 bases, with 6 bases left in between. This chain uses TRBV7-8 with TRBJ2-5, with TRBD1 as a possible D gene (6 bases). This TCR was sampled from a woman in her 30s in good health and CMV-seropositive. What was sequenced was PBMCs. For the CDR3, the DNA is TGTGCCAGCAGCTTAGACAGGGAAGAGACCCAGTACTTC. Its protein product is CASSLDREETQYF.